This record looks at one T cell receptor (beta chain) sequence and its context. Its antigen remains unidentified. Per-nucleotide qualities are absent, and no much larger clonotype sits a single base away. The data were taken from a study of shared clonotypes between healthy human individuals (dated by TCRdb to about 2020). For the study in its entirety: The cohort included three men and two women between 18 and 49 years of age. For each donor, CD4 naive and CD4 memory were each run on three plates, CD8 naive on two plates, and CD8 memory on one plate. To estimate repertoire size and how much clonotypes are shared between individuals, the study performed deep sequencing of blood TCR repertoires from a few healthy adults. Libraries were prepared and TCR repertoires were sequenced by different laboratories using diverse techniques, in order to increase sequencing depth and limit assay-specific biases. Per donor, leukapheresis produced somewhere between about 0.85 and 8.9 billion PBMCs. The investigation overall reported the following: Because the study included only a small number of donors, the genetic and exposure-history diversity represented was limited. Only blood was sampled, and tissue TCR repertoires likely differ from those in blood. Based on pairwise subsampling, the degree of clonotype sharing among donors was expected to be affected by sequencing depth. Estimated clonotype richness was generally larger for naive than for memory subsets. Across four donors, roughly 5.4% of naive CD4, around 3.3% of naive CD8, roughly 2.3% of memory CD4, and roughly 0.4% of memory CD8 clonotypes were shared. Rarefaction of sorted-subset datasets indicated incomplete sequencing despite the large sequencing depth. Higher generation probabilities were observed for clonotypes shared by all four sorted-subset donors than for non-shared clonotypes.

Donors were healthy HIV-negative adults with no recently reported acute infections or vaccinations. Only Caucasian adults living in Nashville, Tennessee, USA were represented among the donors. Magnetic negative selection was used to enrich CD4+ T cells, after which naive cells were positively selected on CD45RA and the negative fraction became the memory subset. Blood was obtained by leukapheresis, after which PBMCs were separated by Ficoll-Histopaque density gradient centrifugation and cryopreserved in liquid nitrogen vapor phase. Analytical flow cytometry was used to check the purity and quantity of each magnetically sorted T cell population. From each sorted fraction, genomic DNA was isolated and quantified by UV absorbance on a Nanodrop 2000c. Using the deep immunoSEQ assay, multiplex PCR amplified TCR CDR3 regions from genomic DNA. Genomic DNA extracted from each cell subset was distributed evenly over all wells of several immunoSEQ 96-well plates, and each plate served as one replicate. For sorted subsets, each replicate PCR was loaded with 200 ng genomic DNA, equivalent to 25,000 to 35,000 T cell genomes. Purified libraries were measured with a Qubit 3.0 fluorometer, size-checked on a Bioanalyzer 2100, and measured again with the KAPA Library Quantification kit. A separate single-read 150-cycle Illumina NextSeq 550 flow cell was used to sequence each immunoSEQ 96-well plate. Turning to the authors' computational methods: Because the immunoSEQ output included only junctional sequences and no quality scores, the filtering could not be the same as the filtering used for full-length reads. Sequences were annotated with PyIR, a Python wrapper for IgBLAST v1.9, and V/J genes and CDR3 were assigned using IMGT germline references. Reads were filtered out if the reads had weak V/J assignments (E-value above 1e-6), no CDR3, stop codons, out-of-frame junctions, or ambiguous translated residues. V3J clonotypes were defined as sequences sharing the same inferred V gene, J gene, and CDR3 amino acid sequence. To compute the percentage overlap between repertoires, the number of shared unique clonotypes was divided by the size of the smaller repertoire. Repertoire richness was assessed with RTK rarefaction, the Chao1 estimator, and Recon v2.1 estimates of unobserved clonotypes. OLGA was used to compute generation probabilities for all TCRbeta clonotypes that the gDNA method yielded from four donors. TCRdb re-hosts the immuneACCESS table, in-frame sequences only. Its copies lack some clones; in the studies checked, an unresolved V gene accounts for under half of them, and the cause for the rest is not known. V and J calls plus clone size are reproduced from that table; the DNA served to infer D and trimming. The sample records 2 million to 2.5 million clones, roughly 93% of which are singletons. In total, the top ten clones hold roughly 0.36% of the sample.

The trim is 0 bases for V and 8 bases for J, with a gap of 10 bases between the germline ends. The cysteine opens and the phenylalanine closes a CDR3 of 14 amino acids. The retained sequence is limited to the CDR3, 42 bases, with the frame set at the first base. CDR1 PRHDT and CDR2 FYEKMQ are derived from the germline V gene (reference sequence). The V and J segments used are TRBV13 and TRBJ1-4, with the D gene call left open. This sequence was found in a man aged 18 to 30 in good health. Some clones in this sample may be carry-over from other donors' samples. Source material: naive CD4+ T cells from PBMCs. The label giving this sample's cell subset or site can be read as: CD45RA+ positively selected. The nucleotides read TGTGCCAGCAGCTTAGGTACGGCACACGAAAAACTGTTTTTT. Its protein is CASSLGTAHEKLFF.